The present entry profiles one TCR beta chain with its context. The antigen is unknown. Profiling relied on immunoSEQ multiplex PCR, and the TCRdb table lists in-frame clones only, not all of them. The sample includes approximately 81,000 clones, roughly nine tenths of them seen just once. The source of the sample is a study of Tregs in tolerant kidney transplant recipients. Recipients received nonmyeloablative bone marrow transplants from related graft donors, with transient mixed chimerism. CD4+CD25+CD127- Tregs, CD4+CD25- non-Tregs, CD4 and CD8 cells were sorted. Overall study results and limits: Donor-specific Treg expansion exceeded global Treg expansion in tolerant patients, suggesting antigen drive. Activated donor B cell expansion appeared to reveal the most relevant donor-specific TCRbeta repertoire.

The CDR3 is 15 amino acids. Losses at the gene ends were 3 bases for V and 7 bases for J; bases not matched to a gene: 10. Germline V lookup: CDR1 SGHVS, CDR2 FQNEAQ. The TCR comes from a human patient who received a combined kidney and bone marrow transplant. Some T cells may originate from the graft donor. The chain recombines TRBV7-8 with TRBJ1-2, with 8 bases aligning to TRBD1. The sequencing here drew on CD4+ T cells from blood (PBMCs), taken 24 months after the transplant. The CDR3 reads CASSFGRVTGGGYTF. CDR3 DNA sequence: TGTGCCAGCAGCTTTGGTCGTGTTACAGGGGGTGGCTACACCTTC.